The rows below give T cell receptor beta chains drawn from one sample of a study of type 1 and type 2 diabetes patients. TCRdb recomputed calls from the multiplex PCR reads with MiXCR, one row per CDR3 protein. The table includes 250,000 or so distinct CDR3 sequences, approximately 50% detected once. The sample taken for sequencing was peripheral blood mononuclear cells (PBMCs). The receptors here all came from a man between 18 and 29 years old with type 2 diabetes. Both conserved end residues are part of each CDR3. The order of the fields is V gene, clone size, J gene, D gene, CDR3 DNA, CDR3 protein. The D gene is left open where the match is weak. Part of the rows lack a size; the others show once, few, many or a class for expanded clones.

v_call: TRBV28
clone_size: NA
j_call: TRBJ1-6
d_call: TRBD1
cdr3_nt: TGTGCCAGCAGCGGGGGACAGGGGACCCGCTCGAGTCCCCTCCACTTT
cdr3_aa: CASSGGQGTRSSPLHF

v_call: TRBV6-5
clone_size: NA
j_call: TRBJ2-7
d_call: TRBD2
cdr3_nt: TGTGCCAGCAGCCAAACTAGCGGGAGGTCCGAGCAGTACTTC
cdr3_aa: CASSQTSGRSEQYF

v_call: TRBV2
clone_size: NA
j_call: TRBJ1-4
d_call: NA
cdr3_nt: TGTGCCAGCAGGACGGGGGTCGAAAAACTGTTTTTT
cdr3_aa: CASRTGVEKLFF

v_call: TRBV9
clone_size: once
j_call: TRBJ1-1
d_call: NA
cdr3_nt: TGTGCCAGCAGCGTAGAAGACATGAACACTGAAGCTTTCTTT
cdr3_aa: CASSVEDMNTEAFF

v_call: TRBV6-2/TRBV6-3
clone_size: few
j_call: TRBJ2-7
d_call: NA
cdr3_nt: TGTGCCAGCAGTTGGGCAGTTTTAATCGAGCAGTACTTC
cdr3_aa: CASSWAVLIEQYF

v_call: TRBV30
clone_size: NA
j_call: TRBJ2-3
d_call: NA
cdr3_nt: TGTGCCTGGAGTGTCAGTGGTACGCAGTATTTT
cdr3_aa: CAWSVSGTQYF

v_call: TRBV20-1
clone_size: once
j_call: TRBJ1-1
d_call: TRBD1
cdr3_nt: TGCAGTGCCAGAGATCTACAGGGGGCAGCGAACACTGAAGCTTTCTTT
cdr3_aa: CSARDLQGAANTEAFF

v_call: TRBV27
clone_size: NA
j_call: TRBJ1-1
d_call: TRBD1
cdr3_nt: TGTGCCAGCAGTGGTGACAGGGTGTCTGAAGCTTTCTTT
cdr3_aa: CASSGDRVSEAFF

v_call: TRBV6-5
clone_size: few
j_call: TRBJ1-4
d_call: NA
cdr3_nt: TGTGCCAGCAGTGACACGGGACGGACTAATGAAAAACTGTTTTTT
cdr3_aa: CASSDTGRTNEKLFF

v_call: TRBV20-1
clone_size: NA
j_call: TRBJ1-2
d_call: TRBD1
cdr3_nt: TGCAGTTCGTACCCACGGACAGGGGGCGAGTATAAGTATGGCTACACCTTC
cdr3_aa: CSSYPRTGGEYKYGYTF

v_call: TRBV12-3/TRBV12-4
clone_size: NA
j_call: TRBJ2-7
d_call: TRBD2
cdr3_nt: TGTGCCAGCAGCTACGGGGGGAGCTCCTACGAGCAGTACTTC
cdr3_aa: CASSYGGSSYEQYF

v_call: TRBV4-2
clone_size: NA
j_call: TRBJ1-1
d_call: NA
cdr3_nt: TGTGCCAGCAGCCAAGTGCTGGGACGTACTGAAGCTTTCTTT
cdr3_aa: CASSQVLGRTEAFF

v_call: TRBV30
clone_size: few
j_call: TRBJ2-1
d_call: NA
cdr3_nt: TGTGCCTGGAGTGCAGCGAACTACAATGAGCAGTTCTTC
cdr3_aa: CAWSAANYNEQFF

v_call: TRBV28
clone_size: NA
j_call: TRBJ2-7
d_call: TRBD1
cdr3_nt: TGTGCAGCAGTCCCCCGACAGGGTCCCTACGAGCAGTACTTC
cdr3_aa: CAAVPRQGPYEQYF

v_call: TRBV28
clone_size: few
j_call: TRBJ2-4
d_call: TRBD1
cdr3_nt: TGTGCCACGGGGTACAGGGGAAACATTCAGTACTTC
cdr3_aa: CATGYRGNIQYF

v_call: TRBV28
clone_size: NA
j_call: TRBJ2-2
d_call: NA
cdr3_nt: TGTGCCAGCAGTTTTCTTTTTAGCGGCACCGGGGAGCTGTTTTTT
cdr3_aa: CASSFLFSGTGELFF

v_call: TRBV20-1
clone_size: NA
j_call: TRBJ2-2
d_call: NA
cdr3_nt: TGCAGTGCCCCGGACGGGAACACCGGGGAGCTGTTTTTT
cdr3_aa: CSAPDGNTGELFF

v_call: TRBV6-6
clone_size: NA
j_call: TRBJ2-3
d_call: NA
cdr3_nt: TGTGCCAGCAGTTACTTCGAGTCCACAGATACGCAGTATTTT
cdr3_aa: CASSYFESTDTQYF

v_call: TRBV10-3
clone_size: few
j_call: TRBJ2-7
d_call: TRBD1
cdr3_nt: TGTGCCATCAGTCTAGGGACAGGGAATTCCTACGAGCAGTACTTC
cdr3_aa: CAISLGTGNSYEQYF

v_call: TRBV19
clone_size: few
j_call: TRBJ1-5
d_call: TRBD1
cdr3_nt: TGTGCCAGCTTAGGACAGGTGGGACAGCCCCAGCATTTT
cdr3_aa: CASLGQVGQPQHF

v_call: TRBV10-3
clone_size: NA
j_call: TRBJ2-1
d_call: NA
cdr3_nt: TGTGCCATCAGTGACAGGGGGGCCAATGAGCAGTTCTTC
cdr3_aa: CAISDRGANEQFF

v_call: TRBV30
clone_size: once
j_call: TRBJ1-1
d_call: NA
cdr3_nt: TGTGCCTGGAGTGCACAGCCGAACACTGAAGCTTTCTTT
cdr3_aa: CAWSAQPNTEAFF

v_call: TRBV29-1
clone_size: few
j_call: TRBJ1-1
d_call: TRBD1
cdr3_nt: TGCAGCGCCTGGACAGGGCTGTATTTCTTT
cdr3_aa: CSAWTGLYFF

v_call: TRBV6-6
clone_size: NA
j_call: TRBJ1-1
d_call: NA
cdr3_nt: TGTGCCTGCAGTCCGGAGGACACTGAAGCTTTCTTT
cdr3_aa: CACSPEDTEAFF

v_call: TRBV7-2
clone_size: few
j_call: TRBJ2-7
d_call: NA
cdr3_nt: TGTGCCAGCAGCTTAGATTCCGGGACTGGATCCTACGAGCAGTACTTC
cdr3_aa: CASSLDSGTGSYEQYF

v_call: TRBV6-1
clone_size: few
j_call: TRBJ1-1
d_call: NA
cdr3_nt: TGTGCCAGCAGTGAAAGGCACCGGGACAACACTGAAGCTTTCTTT
cdr3_aa: CASSERHRDNTEAFF

v_call: TRBV11-2
clone_size: NA
j_call: TRBJ2-7
d_call: NA
cdr3_nt: TGTGCCAGCAGCTTACCAGGATCCTACGAGCAGTACTTC
cdr3_aa: CASSLPGSYEQYF

v_call: TRBV6-5
clone_size: NA
j_call: TRBJ2-5
d_call: TRBD1
cdr3_nt: TGTGCCAGCAGTTACCGGGCGGGTTGGACAGGGGGGAAAGAGACCCAGTACTTC
cdr3_aa: CASSYRAGWTGGKETQYF